This entry lists 10 T cell receptor beta chains sequenced from one sample in a study of CD8 T cell repertoires and HIV-1 epitope variants. This table comes from immunoSEQ multiplex PCR, and its TCRdb copy is limited to in-frame clones, with some not included. Here the sample spans 95,000 or so clones, more than 65% being singletons. The specimen sequenced was uncultured baseline CD8+ T cells from peripheral blood mononuclear cells (PBMCs). The receptors were gathered from a male donor with HIV.

The J gene is TRBJ1-1, the V gene TRBV5-4, with D tentatively TRBD1 (5 bases). The V gene lost 2 bases and the J gene lost 4 bases, with 12 bases spanning the gap. The germline gives CDR1 SGHNT, CDR2 YYREEE (reference sequence). This CDR3 contains 14 residues. The CDR3 DNA sequence: TGTGCCAGCAGCTTACAGGATCGGGTCACTGAAGCTTTCTTT. Protein product: CASSLQDRVTEAFF.

The chain couples TRBV27 to TRBJ2-3; 8 positions agree with TRBD1. The germline gives CDR1 MNHEY, CDR2 SMNVEV (reference sequence). The V and J ends lost 5 bases and 5 bases, in that order; junction bases with no gene match: 3. The CDR3 sequence is 13 residues long. CDR3 region: CASSGQGVDTQYF. Here the CDR3 DNA reads TGTGCCAGCAGTGGACAGGGAGTAGATACGCAGTATTTT.

The chain links TRBV28 to TRBJ2-3, with 8 bases aligning to TRBD1. The trim removed 4 bases at V and 1 base at J, leaving 4 bases unmatched. Germline V lookup: CDR1 MDHEN, CDR2 SYDVKM. This CDR3 region has 15 residues. CDR3 residues: CASSSPGQGTDTQYF. The CDR3, as DNA: TGTGCCAGCAGTTCACCGGGACAGGGCACAGATACGCAGTATTTT.

V gene TRBV27 combines with J gene TRBJ2-3, with D perhaps being TRBD1 or TRBD2 (5 bases each). CDR3 length: 14 residues. CDR1 and CDR2 from the germline V gene are MNHEY and SMNVEV (reference sequence). V dropped 6 bases and J dropped 2 bases, with 12 bases sitting between them. The CDR3 nucleotides read TGTGCCAGCAGCATCGAGGGACCCACAGATACGCAGTATTTT. This sequence encodes CASSIEGPTDTQYF.

The J gene is TRBJ2-3, the V gene TRBV7-2; 8 bases align to TRBD2. The junction had 7 bases not matched to a gene; V was cut back by 2 bases and J by 6 bases. Per germline, CDR1 SGHTA and CDR2 FQGNSA. This CDR3 region has 15 residues. The CDR3 spells CASSLSSGRSDTQYF. Here the CDR3 DNA reads TGTGCCAGCAGCTTATCCAGCGGGAGATCGGATACGCAGTATTTT.

The chain joins TRBV27 to TRBJ2-1; D remains ambiguous. CDR3 length equals 15 residues. CDR1 is MNHEY and CDR2 is SMNVEV in the germline V gene (reference sequence). Trimming shortened V by 5 bases and J by 3 bases, and 14 bases separated the two germline ends. CDR3 amino acids: CASSPPSSYYNEQFF. The DNA of the CDR3 is TGTGCCAGCAGTCCCCCCTCCTCTTACTACAATGAGCAGTTCTTC.

The chain recombines TRBV18 with TRBJ1-5; the D gene is possibly TRBD1 (5 bases). This CDR3 is built from 16 residues. V lost 2 bases and J lost 1, with 12 bases in between. Germline V CDR1 and CDR2: KGHSH, LQKENI. The CDR3 region is CASSPGTPGSNQPQHF. DNA for the CDR3: TGTGCCAGCTCACCAGGGACCCCAGGGAGCAATCAGCCCCAGCATTTT.

Of note for this clone: Lacking the conserved final phenylalanine or tryptophan, this CDR3 likely reflects a read error. The J gene is TRBJ2-7, the V gene TRBV5-6; weak D call: TRBD1 (6 bases). The CDR3 covers 13 residues. The germline V gene encodes CDR1 SGHDT and CDR2 YYEEEE. Trimming took off 4 bases at V and 3 bases at J, with 11 bases between the two ends. The CDR3 loop is CASSPLQGYEQYL. The CDR3 DNA reads TGTGCCAGCAGCCCCTTACAGGGCTACGAGCAGTACCTC.

V gene TRBV29-1 combines with J gene TRBJ2-7; 12 positions match TRBD2. The J segment lost 2 bases and the V segment lost 3 bases, leaving 11 bases of the junction unmatched. Germline V gene sequence: CDR1 SQVTM, CDR2 ANQGSEA. This CDR3 contains 17 residues. The DNA for the CDR3 is TGCAGCGTTGAGGGGGCTGGACTAGCGGGGCTACCCTACGAGCAGTACTTC. Amino acid sequence: CSVEGAGLAGLPYEQYF.

This clone has only one observation. This chain connects TRBV19 to TRBJ2-1; no firm D call. Germline CDR1 and CDR2: LNHDA and SQIVND (reference sequence). The V and J ends lost 1 base and 15 bases respectively, with 22 bases between them. The CDR3 consists of 15 residues. The CDR3 loop reads CASSIVGRTSFNLFF. The CDR3 DNA reads TGTGCCAGTAGTATAGTAGGGCGGACCAGCTTTAATCTGTTCTTC.